This TCR beta chain is drawn from a study of graft-versus-host responses after intestinal transplantation. Across the study: Recipients were all induced with anti-thymocyte globulin, then given tacrolimus and steroids for 3 to 4 years. The study, taken as a whole, reports: Investigators detected GvH clones in recipient marrow, with some emerging earlier in ileum or blood. Early post-transplant declines in HvG were associated with peak levels of circulating GvH clones.

The V end was cut by 7 bases, the J end by 4 bases, with 15 bases between. The CDR3 contains 14 residues. CDR1 and CDR2 (germline): MNHEY, SMNVEV (reference sequence). In regard to this clone: The antigen remains undetermined.

Sequenced by immunoSEQ multiplex PCR; TCRdb stores in-frame clones only, minus some. Of 85,000 to 100,000 clones listed, roughly 82% are singletons. The material was PBMCs, obtained 255 days after intestinal transplant. This rearrangement joins TRBV27 to TRBJ2-3; TRBD1 might be the D (5 bases). This TCR derives from a human patient who received an intestinal transplant, so some T cells may come from the graft donor. The CDR3 loop reads CASIIRVIADTQYF. CDR3 bases: TGTGCCAGCATCATCAGGGTTATAGCAGATACGCAGTATTTT.